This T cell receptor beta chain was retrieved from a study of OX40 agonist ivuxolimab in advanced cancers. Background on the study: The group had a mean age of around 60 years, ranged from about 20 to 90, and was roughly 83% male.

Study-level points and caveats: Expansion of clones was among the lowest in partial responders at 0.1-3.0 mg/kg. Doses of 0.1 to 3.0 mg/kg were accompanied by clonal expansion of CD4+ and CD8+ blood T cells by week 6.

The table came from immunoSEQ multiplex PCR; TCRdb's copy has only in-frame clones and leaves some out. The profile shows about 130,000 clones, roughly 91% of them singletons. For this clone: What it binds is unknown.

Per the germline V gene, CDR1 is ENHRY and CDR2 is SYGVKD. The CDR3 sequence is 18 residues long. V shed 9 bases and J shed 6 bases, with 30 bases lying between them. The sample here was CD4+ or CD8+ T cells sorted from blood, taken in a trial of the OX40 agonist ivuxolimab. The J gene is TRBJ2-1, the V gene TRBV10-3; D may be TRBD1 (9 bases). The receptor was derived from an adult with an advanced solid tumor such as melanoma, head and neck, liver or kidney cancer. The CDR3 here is CAITGQGIRLAGSNEQFF. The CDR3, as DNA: TGTGCCATTACGGGACAGGGAATTAGATTAGCGGGGAGCAATGAGCAGTTCTTC.